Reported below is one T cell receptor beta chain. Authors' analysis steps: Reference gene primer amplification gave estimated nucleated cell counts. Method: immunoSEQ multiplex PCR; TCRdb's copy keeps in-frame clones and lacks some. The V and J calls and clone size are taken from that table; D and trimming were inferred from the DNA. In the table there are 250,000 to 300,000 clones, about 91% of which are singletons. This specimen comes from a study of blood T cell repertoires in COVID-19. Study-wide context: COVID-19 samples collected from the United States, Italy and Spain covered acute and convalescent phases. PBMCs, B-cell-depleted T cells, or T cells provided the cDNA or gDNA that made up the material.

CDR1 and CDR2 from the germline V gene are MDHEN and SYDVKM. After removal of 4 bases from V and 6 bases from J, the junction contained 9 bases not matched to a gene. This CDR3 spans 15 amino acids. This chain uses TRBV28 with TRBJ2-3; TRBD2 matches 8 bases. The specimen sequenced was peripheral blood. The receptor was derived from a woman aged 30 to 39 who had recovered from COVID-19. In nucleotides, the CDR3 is TGTGCCAGCAGTTCTGGACGGGGGGGCTGGGATACGCAGTATTTT. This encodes CASSSGRGGWDTQYF.